These 2 T cell receptor beta chains originate from one sample sequenced in a study of cytomegalovirus exposure and HLA in healthy donors. The PCR ran on 60 Vbeta and 13 Jbeta primers. Produced via immunoSEQ multiplex PCR; TCRdb's table is partial and in-frame only. The repertoire holds 200,000 to 250,000 clones, with 65% to 90% as singletons. The sample comprised PBMCs. These receptors came from a girl between 5 and 17 years old in good health and CMV-seronegative.

The rearrangement uses TRBV18 and TRBJ2-4; perhaps TRBD2 as D (5 bases). V was pared by 2 bases and J by 6 bases, with 8 bases between. Germline values: CDR1 KGHSH, CDR2 LQKENI. The CDR3 loop spans 13 amino acids. The DNA of the CDR3 is TGTGCCAGCTCACCATCTGAGGGAAACATTCAGTACTTC. It codes for CASSPSEGNIQYF.

V usage is TRBV19 and J usage is TRBJ2-1; maybe TRBD1 (5 bases). Germline CDR1 reads LNHDA; CDR2 reads SQIVND (reference sequence). CDR3 length: 15 residues. Trimming shortened V by 3 bases and J by 6 bases, and 15 bases separated the two germline ends. DNA for the CDR3: TGTGCCAGTAGTATTGGGCAGGGTGGGGTCAATGAGCAGTTCTTC. Protein sequence: CASSIGQGGVNEQFF.